Presented here are 9 T cell receptor beta chains from one specimen sequenced in a study of metastatic and nonmetastatic thyroid tumors. Using MiXCR, TCRdb reanalyzed the PCR reads. The sample includes 26,000 or so clones, roughly 15% of them seen just once. Thyroid surgery was preceded by no treatment in any patient. Sequencing used blood. The receptors were gathered from a male donor with papillary thyroid cancer or a benign thyroid nodule (not recorded which). Some clones in this sample may be carry-over from other donors' samples.

This clone was seen many times. The chain combines TRBV20-1 with TRBJ1-1; D gene uncertain. The CDR3 is 14 amino acids. Looked up from germline, CDR1 is DFQATT and CDR2 is SNEGSKA (reference sequence). Trimming left V 5 bases short and J 4 bases short, with 17 bases between. The CDR3 DNA sequence: TGCAGTGCTCCTCCCCACGGCCAGGCCACTGAAGCTTTCTTT. Amino acids: CSAPPHGQATEAFF.

At least ten counts were recorded for this clone. The rearrangement joins TRBV3-1 to TRBJ1-2; D is perhaps TRBD1 (5 bases). Germline lookup yields CDR1 LGHDT and CDR2 YNNKEL (reference sequence). This CDR3 is 16 amino acids long. Between the trimmed V and J ends, which lost 2 bases and 4 bases, there was a span of 17 bases. The DNA for the CDR3 is TGTGCCAGCAGCCAATCCTTGGGGGGTTCGGCCTATGGCTACACCTTC. It codes for CASSQSLGGSAYGYTF.

This clone was found many times. The chain carries TRBV7-3 and TRBJ2-1, with TRBD2 as a possible D gene (6 bases). The CDR3 totals 14 residues. Trimming removed 4 bases from V and 7 bases from J, with 14 bases in between. The germline V gene has CDR1 SGHTA and CDR2 FQGTGA. For the CDR3, the DNA is TGTGCCAGCAGCTCTCCGGGACTCCCTAATGAGCAGTTCTTC. Protein sequence: CASSSPGLPNEQFF.

This clone was detected many times. The chain uses TRBV7-9 and TRBJ2-5; 7 positions match TRBD1. Losses at the gene ends were 5 bases for V and 5 bases for J; bases not matched to a gene: 8. Germline V gene sequence: CDR1 SEHNR, CDR2 FQNEAQ (reference sequence). This CDR3 has 14 amino acids. This CDR3 is CASSPGQMSETQYF. The CDR3 DNA reads as TGTGCCAGCAGCCCGGGACAGATGAGCGAGACCCAGTACTTC. Full variable domain (rest looked up from reference TRBV7-9 and TRBJ2-5): DTGVSQNPRHKITKRGQNVTFRCDPISEHNRLYWYRQTLGQGPEFLTYFQNEAQLEKSRLLSDRFSAERPKGSFSTLEIQRTEQGDSAMYLCASSPGQMSETQYFGPGTRLLVL.

With respect to this clone: A much larger clone differs from this one at a single base, so this may be a read error. V and J are TRBV5-6 and TRBJ2-3; D may be TRBD1 (6 bases). Looked up from germline, CDR1 is SGHDT and CDR2 is YYEEEE. The CDR3 sequence is 13 residues long. CDR3 DNA sequence: TGTTCCAGCAGGGGAGACATCACAGATACGCAGTATTTT. This gives the protein CSSRGDITDTQYF.

This clone was counted many times. The J gene is TRBJ2-7, the V gene TRBV19; perhaps D is TRBD1 or TRBD2 (5 bases each). The germline V and J ends were trimmed by 8 bases and 3 bases, with 17 bases remaining between them. CDR1 and CDR2 (germline): LNHDA, SQIVND (reference sequence). The CDR3 consists of 14 residues. The CDR3, as DNA: TGTGCCAGTTCCGACCGCTGGGGGTACTACGAGCAGTACTTC. Its translation: CASSDRWGYYEQYF.

This clone is labeled medium-sized. The chain joins TRBV6-2 or TRBV6-3 to TRBJ2-3; perhaps TRBD2 as D (5 bases). The germline CDR1 and CDR2 sequences are MNHEY and SVGEGT. With 0 bases removed from V and 5 bases from J, the gap between germline ends came to 9 bases. This CDR3 comprises 14 residues. CDR3 nucleotides: TGTGCCAGCAGTTACTCGGAAGAGGGAGATACGCAGTATTTT. Residues: CASSYSEEGDTQYF.

In this sample, this clone turned up many times. The junction does not match germline at one end; this may be a read error. The chain has TRBV10-3 and TRBJ1-1; a weak D match, TRBD1 (6 bases). Germline values: CDR1 ENHRY, CDR2 SYGVKD. The CDR3 is 13 residues long. The CDR3 DNA reads as TGTGCCATCAGTGTTGGCAGGGACACTGAAGCTTCCTTT. This translates into CAISVGRDTEASF.

At least ten counts were recorded for this clone. One junction end disagrees with the germline gene, perhaps due to a read error. The CDR3 DNA reads as TGCAGTGCTAGAGATCAGTCTGCAGGACGATCTGGAAGCACCATATATTTT. Translating gives CSARDQSAGRSGSTIYF. This chain links TRBV20-1 with TRBJ1-3; D remains unclear. The CDR3 is made up of 17 amino acids. Germline-derived CDR1 and CDR2 are DFQATT and SNEGSKA (reference sequence).